The present T cell receptor beta chain was sequenced within a study of regulatory T cells in long-lasting Graves disease. This clonotype was found many times. As yet, its antigen is unknown. Study-level findings and limits: Patients with persistent Graves' had lower TCR diversity than newly diagnosed patients. Public clonotype sharing was higher in persistent than newly diagnosed patients.

Regarding time point: newly diagnosed GD, antithyroid drugs for less than 3 months. The TCR library was made from RNA extracted from PBMCs. Arm-PCR with iRepertoire HTBI primers amplified the CDR3 regions for these TCR beta libraries. TCRdb reprocessed the multiplex PCR reads via MiXCR and lists one record per CDR3 protein. The sample carries roughly 610,000 distinct CDR3 sequences, approximately 15% recorded once. The sample was also reused in another study, on T cells in Graves' hyperthyroidism and ophthalmopathy.

The sequence was collected from a woman between 25 and 40 years old with Graves disease. The sequenced sample was peripheral blood mononuclear cells (PBMCs), obtained at new diagnosis, from a patient treated with antithyroid drugs.

The CDR3 spells CASSRVGTRGDEQYF. As DNA, the CDR3 is TGTGCCAGCTCACGAGTCGGGACGCGCGGCGACGAGCAGTACTTC. The V call is TRBV18, the J call TRBJ2-7; D tentatively reads TRBD1 or TRBD2 (5 bases each). The germline gives CDR1 KGHSH, CDR2 LQKENI. The V end was cut by 4 bases, the J end by 5 bases, with 18 bases between. The CDR3 totals 15 residues.